This T cell receptor (beta chain) is from a study of shared clonotypes between healthy human individuals. Study results and caveats: The study generally estimated greater richness for naive than memory subsets.

In the naive CD8 group, cells lacked CD45RO and were positively selected for CCR7, so terminally differentiated effector memory CD45RA+ cells were left out. This CDR3 is built from 13 residues. Germline CDR1 LNHDA, CDR2 SQIVND (reference sequence). Unmatched junction bases numbered 2, after V lost 4 bases and J lost 3 bases. TCRdb's copy holds only in-frame clones and misses some; the assay was immunoSEQ multiplex PCR. The sample comprises around 1,900,000 clones, just over 90% of which are singletons, and 1.5% to 2% rests with the top ten. Turning to this clone: Its antigen is unidentified. The sample contains more than one DNA sequence encoding this CDR3.

The sequence came from a man aged 18 to 29 in good health. Some clones in this sample may be carry-over from other donors' samples. The gene calls are TRBV19 and TRBJ2-7, with TRBD1 matching 8 bases. Sequenced material: naive CD8+ T cells from PBMCs. The CDR3 protein is CASSTGGDYEQYF. CDR3 nucleotide sequence: TGTGCCAGTAGTACAGGGGGCGACTACGAGCAGTACTTC.